This T cell receptor beta chain was sequenced during a study of shared clonotypes between healthy human individuals. As defined, naive CD8 cells were CD45RO-negative and positively selected for CCR7, with terminally differentiated effector memory CD45RA+ cells excluded. Sequencing used immunoSEQ multiplex PCR; TCRdb keeps in-frame clones, though not all of them. Of more than 2 million clones in the sample, about 95% are singletons; the top ten hold 0.9% to 1.3%. Looked up from germline, CDR1 is SGHRS and CDR2 is YFSETQ. CDR3 length: 15 amino acids. Between the trimmed V and J ends, which lost 3 bases and 1 base, there was a span of 11 bases.

V and J are TRBV5-1 and TRBJ2-1, with D perhaps given as TRBD1 or TRBD2 (6 bases each). The specimen was naive CD8+ T cells sorted from blood. The sequence came from a man aged 18 to 30 in good health. This chain's CDR3 is CASSSLGGSYNEQFF. The CDR3, as DNA: TGCGCCAGCAGCTCCCTAGGGGGGTCCTACAATGAGCAGTTCTTC.